The 21 T cell receptor beta chains presented below share a single source sample, sequenced in a study of blood T cell repertoires in COVID-19. Produced via immunoSEQ multiplex PCR; TCRdb's table is partial and in-frame only. The profile shows around 130,000 clones, approximately 87% of them singletons. Sequenced: peripheral blood. Receptor source: a woman aged 60-70 years with acute or convalescent COVID-19.

The chain joins TRBV6-5 to TRBJ2-2; 9 bases line up with TRBD2. Germline loops: CDR1 MNHEY, CDR2 SVGAGI. Losses at the gene ends were 6 bases for V and 5 bases for J; bases not matched to a gene: 4. This CDR3 is built from 14 residues. CDR3 amino acids: CASRRLAVTGELFF. The DNA of the CDR3 is TGTGCCAGCAGGAGACTAGCGGTAACCGGGGAGCTGTTTTTT.

The chain carries TRBV6-5 and TRBJ1-5; D is ambiguous. Germline-derived CDR1 and CDR2 are MNHEY and SVGAGI. V lost 6 bases and J lost 7, with 16 bases in between. The CDR3 consists of 14 residues. The CDR3 region has the DNA TGTGCCAGCAGCCCCCTCCTGGAGGGACAGCCCCAGCATTTT. This gives the protein CASSPLLEGQPQHF.

The genes are TRBV6-5 and TRBJ1-2, with 7 bases matching TRBD1. J gave up 3 bases and V 5 bases, and 6 bases lay outside the gene matches. Germline CDR1 is MNHEY and CDR2 is SVGAGI. The CDR3 runs to 14 residues. The CDR3 is CASSRTGQDYGYTF. CDR3 in DNA: TGTGCCAGCAGTCGTACCGGACAGGACTATGGCTACACCTTC.

The chain uses TRBV10-1 and TRBJ2-7; no clear D. Trimming shortened V by 4 bases and J by 3 bases, and 16 bases separated the two germline ends. Per the germline V gene, CDR1 is WNHNN and CDR2 is SYGVQD (reference sequence). The length of the CDR3 is 15 residues. CDR3 nucleotides: TGCGCCAGCAGTGCATCTCCCTCTACTCACTACGAGCAGTACGTC. This sequence encodes CASSASPSTHYEQYV.

The chain has TRBV5-1 and TRBJ2-1; weak D call: TRBD2 (6 bases). Trimming took off 2 bases at V and 0 bases at J, with 18 bases between the two ends. In germline, CDR1 is SGHRS, CDR2 YFSETQ. The CDR3 extends over 18 amino acids. The CDR3 region has the DNA TGCGCCAGCAGCTTTGCTATAGCGGAAATGAGCTCCTACAATGAGCAGTTCTTC. Protein product: CASSFAIAEMSSYNEQFF.

The rearrangement joins TRBV21-1 to TRBJ1-5. TRBV21-1 is a known pseudogene. The CDR3 loop spans 22 amino acids. CDR3 in amino acids: CASSESGPGVPSFLLKNQPQHF. For the CDR3, the DNA is TGTGCCAGCAGCGAAAGCGGTCCGGGGGTTCCCAGTTTCCTTTTGAAAAATCAGCCCCAGCATTTT.

The V and J genes are TRBV5-1 and TRBJ2-5; 15 bases line up with TRBD2. Germline V gives CDR1 SGHRS, CDR2 YFSETQ. The V segment lost 4 bases and the J segment 4 bases; nucleotides outside the gene matches: 8. There are 17 residues in the CDR3. The CDR3 region has the DNA TGCGCCAGCAGCGAGGGACTAGCGGGAGGTGGCATAGAGACCCAGTACTTC. Translated, it gives CASSEGLAGGGIETQYF.

The rearrangement joins TRBV3-1 (or the pseudogene TRBV3-2) to TRBJ1-3; maybe TRBD1 (6 bases). Looked up from germline, CDR1 is LGHDT and CDR2 is YNNKEL (reference sequence). The CDR3 loop spans 15 amino acids. Trimming left V 4 bases short and J 2 bases short, with 12 bases between. The CDR3 spells CASSLTGLAGNTIYF. CDR3 bases: TGTGCCAGCAGCCTCACAGGGTTGGCTGGAAACACCATATATTTT.

V is TRBV20-1 and J is TRBJ2-1, with TRBD2 matching over 9 bases. The CDR3 consists of 15 residues. CDR1 is DFQATT, CDR2 SNEGSKA, per germline (reference sequence). Germline trimming cut 3 bases from V and 1 base from J; bases unmatched to any gene: 4. CDR3 amino acids: CSASGTSSSYNEQFF. DNA for the CDR3: TGCAGTGCTAGTGGGACTAGCAGTTCCTACAATGAGCAGTTCTTC.

This sequence joins TRBV5-1 and TRBJ1-6; TRBD1 might be the D (6 bases). From germline, CDR1 is SGHRS and CDR2 YFSETQ. The germline V and J ends were trimmed by 1 base and 5 bases, with 10 bases remaining between them. CDR3 length equals 15 residues. CDR3 nucleotides: TGCGCCAGCAGCTTGACGGACAGTCATAATTCACCCCTCCACTTT. It translates to CASSLTDSHNSPLHF.

The chain carries TRBV7-9 and TRBJ2-1; D possibly corresponds to TRBD2 (5 bases). The CDR3 contains 12 residues. Trimming removed 1 base at V and 9 bases at J, with 7 bases between. In germline, CDR1 is SEHNR, CDR2 FQNEAQ (reference sequence). Here the CDR3 reads CASSLEAGEQFF. The DNA for the CDR3 is TGTGCCAGCAGCTTAGAGGCGGGTGAGCAGTTCTTC.

This rearrangement joins TRBV2 to TRBJ1-2; TRBD1 aligns across 7 bases. V shed 4 bases and J 4 bases; nucleotides not matched to a gene: 3. Germline-derived CDR1 and CDR2 are SNHLY and FYNNEI. The CDR3 is made up of 13 amino acids. DNA of the CDR3: TGTGCCAGCAGTGGACAGGGTGGCTATGGCTACACCTTC. Amino acids: CASSGQGGYGYTF. The full variable domain, completed using reference TRBV2 and TRBJ1-2, is EPEVTQTPSHQVTQMGQEVILRCVPISNHLYFYWYRQILGQKVEFLVSFYNNEISEKSEIFDDQFSVERPDGSNFTLKIRSTKLEDSAMYFCASSGQGGYGYTFGSGTRLTVV.

The V and J genes are TRBV19 and TRBJ1-2; D perhaps matches TRBD1 (5 bases). Between the trimmed V and J ends, which lost 8 bases and 1 base, there was a span of 8 bases. CDR1 and CDR2 (germline): LNHDA, SQIVND (reference sequence). The CDR3 totals 12 residues. The CDR3 sequence is CASDSLNYGYTF. CDR3 DNA sequence: TGTGCCAGTGACAGTCTTAACTATGGCTACACCTTC.

V and J are TRBV7-9 and TRBJ1-4; D not certain. This CDR3 region has 14 residues. Per the germline V gene, CDR1 is SEHNR and CDR2 is FQNEAQ (reference sequence). Between the trimmed V and J ends, which lost 5 bases and 0 bases, there was a span of 7 bases. This chain's CDR3 is CASSRDATNEKLFF. CDR3 DNA sequence: TGTGCCAGCAGCCGAGATGCAACTAATGAAAAACTGTTTTTT.

The CDR3 nucleotides are TGTGCCAGCAGTTTCGAGCTAGCGGCAACAGATACGCAGTATTTT. This gives the protein CASSFELAATDTQYF. The gene calls are TRBV28 and TRBJ2-3, with 7 bases aligning to TRBD2. The CDR3 is 15 amino acids. The germline CDR1 and CDR2 sequences are MDHEN and SYDVKM. Trimming at V came to 3 bases and at J to 3 bases, leaving 6 bases not matched to a gene.

The chain recombines TRBV4-1 with TRBJ2-3; TRBD2 aligns across 7 bases. Germline CDR1 and CDR2: MGHRA and YSYEKL. The trim removed 2 bases at V and 0 bases at J, leaving 8 bases unmatched. The CDR3 length is 17 residues. CDR3 DNA sequence: TGCGCCAGCAGCCAACCTGGGAGGGCGGATAGCACAGATACGCAGTATTTT. It is translated as CASSQPGRADSTDTQYF.

The V and J genes are TRBV28 and TRBJ2-1; 11 nucleotides line up with TRBD1. The CDR3 totals 14 residues. V lost 6 bases to trimming and J lost 9 bases; unmatched junction nucleotides: 7. Germline V CDR1 and CDR2: MDHEN, SYDVKM. The CDR3 here is CASRMDRGRGEQFF. The CDR3 DNA follows: TGTGCCAGCAGAATGGACAGGGGGCGCGGTGAGCAGTTCTTC.

The count of this clone is one. This chain uses TRBV7-8 with TRBJ2-7, with a weak D call TRBD1 (6 bases). V lost 5 bases, J lost 0 bases, and 17 bases lay in between. The CDR3 consists of 16 residues. CDR1 and CDR2 from the germline V gene are SGHVS and FQNEAQ. The CDR3 loop reads CASSRSRQASSYEQYF. The CDR3 DNA sequence: TGTGCCAGCAGCAGAAGCCGACAGGCAAGCTCCTACGAGCAGTACTTC.

The chain is built from TRBV7-6 and TRBJ1-3; tentatively, D is TRBD1 (5 bases). V was cut by 5 bases and J by 4 bases, with 18 bases left in between. The germline gives CDR1 SGHVS, CDR2 FNYEAQ. This CDR3 comprises 16 residues. The CDR3 DNA reads as TGTGCCAGCAGCCGAACCCGGGGGAGCGCCGGAAACACCATATATTTT. It translates to CASSRTRGSAGNTIYF.

The chain recombines TRBV7-9 with TRBJ1-3; unclear D gene. Germline CDR1 is SEHNR and CDR2 is FQNEAQ (reference sequence). The CDR3 loop spans 17 amino acids. The ends were cut back, 3 bases at V and 2 bases at J, with 17 bases in the middle. CDR3 coding DNA: TGTGCCAGCAGCTTTTTCCAGAACCGCTTCCCTGGAAACACCATATATTTT. Protein sequence: CASSFFQNRFPGNTIYF.

The chain combines TRBV3-1 (or the pseudogene TRBV3-2) with TRBJ2-4; the match to TRBD1 covers 8 bases. The CDR3 has 16 amino acids. The V gene end was trimmed by 0 bases and the J gene end by 3 bases; junction bases not matched to a gene: 4. From germline, CDR1 is LGHDT and CDR2 YNNKEL (reference sequence). The CDR3 sequence: CASSQDSGGVKNIQYF. The CDR3 bases are TGTGCCAGCAGCCAAGATTCAGGGGGCGTCAAAAACATTCAGTACTTC.